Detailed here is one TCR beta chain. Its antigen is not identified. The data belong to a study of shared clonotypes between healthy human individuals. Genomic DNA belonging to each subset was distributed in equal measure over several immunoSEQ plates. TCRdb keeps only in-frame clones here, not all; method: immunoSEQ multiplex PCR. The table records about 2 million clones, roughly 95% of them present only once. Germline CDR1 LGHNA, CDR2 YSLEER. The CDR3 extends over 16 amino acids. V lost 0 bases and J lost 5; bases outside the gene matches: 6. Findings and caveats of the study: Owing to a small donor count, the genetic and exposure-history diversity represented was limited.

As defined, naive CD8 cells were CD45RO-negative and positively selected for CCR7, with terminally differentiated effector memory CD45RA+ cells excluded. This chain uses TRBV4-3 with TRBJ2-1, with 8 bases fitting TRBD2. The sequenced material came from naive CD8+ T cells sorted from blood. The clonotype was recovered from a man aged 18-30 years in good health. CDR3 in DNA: TGCGCCAGCAGCCAAGATACGGACGGGAGGGACAATGAGCAGTTCTTC. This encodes CASSQDTDGRDNEQFF.